This is a list of T cell receptor beta chains from one sample in a study of blood T cell repertoires in COVID-19. This table comes from immunoSEQ multiplex PCR, and its TCRdb copy is limited to in-frame clones, with some not included. The sample gives 150,000 to 200,000 clones, 80% of which show up once; approximately 6% is in the top ten. The sample consisted of PBMCs or T cells enriched from blood (not recorded which). The receptors here all came from a man in his forties who had recovered from COVID-19. Both conserved end residues are part of each CDR3. Each record gives: D gene, clone size, V gene, J gene, CDR3 protein, CDR3 DNA. The D gene is left open where the match is weak. Where a row states a size, it is once, few, many or the class of an expanded clone; other rows omit it.

-	-	TRBV10-2	TRBJ2-3	CASRRGGPMQYF	TGCGCCAGCAGGAGGGGGGGGCCAATGCAGTATTTT
-	-	TRBV5-4	TRBJ2-1	CASSLPGDEQFF	TGTGCCAGCAGCCTTCCCGGGGATGAGCAGTTCTTC
TRBD1	-	TRBV30	TRBJ1-3	CAGGTGGNSGNTIYF	TGTGCCGGTGGGACAGGGGGCAACTCTGGAAACACCATATATTTT
-	-	TRBV5-6	TRBJ2-5	CASSLYTGHLQETQYF	TGTGCCAGCAGCTTGTACACAGGACACCTCCAAGAGACCCAGTACTTC
-	once	TRBV5-4	TRBJ1-1	CASSLQGSVEAFF	TGTGCCAGCAGCTTACAGGGCTCGGTTGAAGCTTTCTTT
TRBD1	-	TRBV5-1	TRBJ1-2	CASSVGDRVDYGYTF	TGCGCCAGCAGCGTGGGGGACAGGGTCGACTATGGCTACACCTTC
-	-	TRBV2	TRBJ1-1	CASSVGRQVNTEAFF	TGTGCCAGCAGTGTGGGTCGACAAGTGAACACTGAAGCTTTCTTT
TRBD2	few	TRBV18	TRBJ2-5	CASSPQRGASETQYF	TGTGCCAGCTCACCACAGCGGGGGGCCTCAGAGACCCAGTACTTC
TRBD1	-	TRBV10-3	TRBJ2-3	CAISEFTGDTDTQYF	TGTGCCATCAGTGAGTTCACAGGGGACACAGATACGCAGTATTTT
TRBD1	-	TRBV13	TRBJ1-2	CASSRGQEGIYGYTF	TGTGCCAGCAGTCGGGGACAGGAGGGGATCTATGGCTACACCTTC
TRBD2	-	TRBV9	TRBJ2-3	CASSAAGGPTDTQYF	TGTGCCAGCAGCGCAGCGGGGGGGCCCACAGATACGCAGTATTTT
-	-	TRBV9	TRBJ1-1	CASSVYEGTEAFF	TGTGCCAGCAGCGTATACGAGGGCACTGAAGCTTTCTTT
-	once	TRBV5-1	TRBJ2-5	CASRRSGGETQYF	TGCGCCAGCAGGCGCTCGGGTGGGGAGACCCAGTACTTC
TRBD1	-	TRBV19	TRBJ1-5	CASSTRDRSFQPQHF	TGTGCCAGTAGTACCCGGGACAGATCATTTCAGCCCCAGCATTTT